The entry that follows covers one TCR beta chain sequence. The entry originates in a study of long-term antiretroviral therapy in people with HIV. The assay, immunoSEQ v3.0, was run at survey level. TCRdb keeps only in-frame clones here, not all; method: immunoSEQ multiplex PCR. The sample has about 25,000 clones, 86% seen once. The CDR3 length is 16 residues. V gave up 2 bases and J gave up 0 bases, with 12 bases separating them. Germline values: CDR1 MNHNS, CDR2 SASEGT. Sample: unsorted PBMCs, taken 1.2 years after starting antiretroviral therapy. The sequence came from a man aged 50 or older with HIV. The rearrangement joins TRBV6-1 to TRBJ2-3, with unresolved D. The CDR3 nucleotides are TGTGCCAGCAGTGAAACCAATTGGGCTAGCACAGATACGCAGTATTTT. Residues: CASSETNWASTDTQYF.